These 28 T cell receptor beta chains share one sample of origin, sequenced in a study of beta chain features in type 1 diabetes. Overall study findings and caveats: All four CD4+ subsets of Type 1 diabetes patients contained TCRB CDR3s that were moderately but significantly shorter.

The entirety of the isolated RNA underwent reverse transcription, so expressed TCRB transcripts were sequenced. Clones were read by immunoSEQ multiplex PCR, and TCRdb kept only the in-frame ones, dropping some. The table shows tens of thousands of clones, with almost 50% occurring only once. No cognate antigen is known for these TCRs. Sequencing was done on a sample of central memory CD4+ T cells from blood. Receptor source: a man under 40 with type 1 diabetes.

This rearrangement joins TRBV19 to TRBJ2-2, with TRBD1 identical over 7 bases. The length of the CDR3 is 15 residues. CDR1 and CDR2 (germline): LNHDA, SQIVND (reference sequence). The junction had 8 bases not matched to a gene; V was cut back by 3 bases and J by 7 bases. Here the CDR3 reads CASSIPGGTGGELFF. CDR3 DNA sequence: TGTGCCAGTAGTATTCCAGGGGGTACGGGCGGGGAGCTGTTTTTT. Complete variable domain (other parts from reference TRBV19 and TRBJ2-2): DGGITQSPKYLFRKEGQNVTLSCEQNLNHDAMYWYRQDPGQGLRLIYYSQIVNDFQKGDIAEGYSVSREKKESFPLTVTSAQKNPTAFYLCASSIPGGTGGELFFGEGSRLTVL.

This clone came up once. The chain couples TRBV18 to TRBJ1-2; 7 nucleotides match TRBD1. The ends lost 3 bases at V and 4 bases at J; junction bases unmatched: 8. CDR1 and CDR2 from the germline V gene are KGHSH and LQKENI. The CDR3 sequence is 15 residues long. Here the CDR3 reads CASSPPPGQPYGYTF. For the CDR3, the DNA is TGTGCCAGCTCACCGCCTCCGGGACAGCCCTATGGCTACACCTTC.

The gene calls are TRBV11-3 and TRBJ1-1, with 7 nucleotides matching TRBD1. V was clipped by 1 base and J by 4 bases; unmatched bases: 6. The germline V gene has CDR1 SGHNT and CDR2 YENEEA. This CDR3 comprises 15 residues. As DNA, the CDR3 is TGTGCCAGCAGCTTAGGTCCAGGGGGTGCCACTGAAGCTTTCTTT. It codes for CASSLGPGGATEAFF. The whole variable domain, filled in from reference TRBV11-3 and TRBJ1-1, reads EAGVVQSPRYKIIEKKQPVAFWCNPISGHNTLYWYLQNLGQGPELLIRYENEEAVDDSQLPKDRFSAERLKGVDSTLKIQPAELGDSAVYLCASSLGPGGATEAFFGQGTRLTVV.

V is TRBV30 and J is TRBJ2-7; 9 positions match TRBD2. The CDR3 length is 16 residues. Looked up from germline, CDR1 is GTSNPN and CDR2 is SVGIG (reference sequence). V was pared by 3 bases and J by 1 base, with 10 bases of the junction left unmatched. The CDR3 loop is CAWSGGLAGLSYEQYF. CDR3 in DNA: TGTGCCTGGAGCGGAGGTCTAGCGGGACTTTCCTACGAGCAGTACTTC.

This clone was seen only a few times. This rearrangement joins TRBV5-1 to TRBJ1-1, with TRBD1 matching 8 bases. CDR3 length equals 14 residues. With 3 bases clipped from V and 4 bases from J, the junction kept 5 bases outside the gene matches. Per the germline V gene, CDR1 is SGHRS and CDR2 is YFSETQ. DNA of the CDR3: TGCGCCAGCAGCTCTCAGGGGGCAGGCACTGAAGCTTTCTTT. The encoded protein is CASSSQGAGTEAFF.

This chain uses TRBV2 with TRBJ1-5; TRBD1 agrees at 10 bases. With 4 bases clipped from V and 3 bases from J, the junction kept 6 bases outside the gene matches. The germline V gene has CDR1 SNHLY and CDR2 FYNNEI. The CDR3 is 16 residues long. In nucleotides, the CDR3 is TGTGCCAGCAGTGCCCAGGGACAGGGGATCAATCAGCCCCAGCATTTT. This sequence encodes CASSAQGQGINQPQHF.

The chain has TRBV4-2 and TRBJ2-3, with unresolved D. The CDR3 contains 15 residues. V shed 4 bases and J shed 2 bases, with 13 bases lying between them. CDR1 and CDR2 (germline): LGHNA, YNFKEQ. In nucleotides, the CDR3 is TGTGCCAGCAGCCGACAAGGCTCAGACACAGATACGCAGTATTTT. Translated: CASSRQGSDTDTQYF.

The chain has TRBV2 and TRBJ1-3, with a weak D call TRBD1 (6 bases). Germline V CDR1 and CDR2: SNHLY, FYNNEI. The CDR3 runs to 16 residues. The V and J ends lost 5 bases and 0 bases respectively, with 14 bases between them. The CDR3 sequence: CASSSGAPSSGNTIYF. The CDR3 DNA reads as TGTGCCAGCAGTTCAGGGGCCCCGAGCTCTGGAAACACCATATATTTT.

The chain carries TRBV5-4 and TRBJ2-7; D call uncertain. This CDR3 region has 15 residues. The V end lost 0 bases, the J end lost 0 bases, and 10 bases lay between the germline ends. CDR1 SGHNT and CDR2 YYREEE come from the germline V gene (reference sequence). The CDR3 DNA sequence: TGTGCCAGCAGCTTGGGTGGGCTGGGCTCCTACGAGCAGTACTTC. The encoded protein is CASSLGGLGSYEQYF. Supplemented by reference TRBV5-4 and TRBJ2-7, the full variable domain reads ETGVTQSPTHLIKTRGQQVTLRCSSQSGHNTVSWYQQALGQGPQFIFQYYREEENGRGNFPPRFSGLQFPNYSSELNVNALELDDSALYLCASSLGGLGSYEQYFGPGTRLTVT.

The chain combines TRBV9 with TRBJ2-3, with TRBD2 as a possible D gene (5 bases). From germline, CDR1 is SGDLS and CDR2 YYNGEE. Trimming removed 2 bases at V and 5 bases at J, with 12 bases between. This CDR3 has 14 amino acids. The CDR3 DNA follows: TGTGCCAGCAGCGTGGACGGCCGGGGAGATACGCAGTATTTT. It codes for CASSVDGRGDTQYF.

J is TRBJ2-5 and V is TRBV5-1, with TRBD1 identical over 8 bases. The germline V gene encodes CDR1 SGHRS and CDR2 YFSETQ. V gave up 4 bases and J gave up 5 bases; unmatched junction bases: 13. The CDR3 has 16 amino acids. The chain's CDR3 is CASSHGTGRSEETQYF. CDR3 coding DNA: TGCGCCAGCAGCCACGGGACAGGCCGGTCTGAGGAGACCCAGTACTTC.

The gene calls are TRBV2 and TRBJ2-7; 7 bases are a match to TRBD2. CDR1 is SNHLY and CDR2 is FYNNEI in the germline V gene. This CDR3 has 14 amino acids. The V and J ends lost 8 bases and 6 bases, in that order; junction bases with no gene match: 13. The CDR3 here is CASRRSGVVGEQYF. In DNA, the CDR3 is TGTGCCAGCCGGAGGAGCGGGGTTGTAGGCGAGCAGTACTTC.

There are a few counts of this clone. The V gene is TRBV11-2, the J gene TRBJ2-7; 8 bases match TRBD2. Germline CDR1 reads SGHAT; CDR2 reads FQNNGV. The CDR3 is 13 amino acids. Losses at the gene ends were 4 bases for V and 7 bases for J; bases not matched to a gene: 6. CDR3 residues: CASSSGGVWEQYF. In nucleotides, the CDR3 is TGTGCCAGCAGCTCCGGGGGGGTTTGGGAGCAGTACTTC.

The J gene is TRBJ1-2, the V gene TRBV19; TRBD1 is a possible D gene (6 bases). This CDR3 contains 15 residues. Germline CDR1 is LNHDA and CDR2 is SQIVND (reference sequence). V gave up 7 bases and J gave up 2 bases, with 17 bases separating them. This chain's CDR3 is CASTMTSQGNYGYTF. The CDR3 region has the DNA TGTGCCAGTACCATGACCTCACAGGGAAACTATGGCTACACCTTC.

V is TRBV11-3 and J is TRBJ2-5, with 8 bases matching TRBD1. The CDR3 consists of 16 residues. CDR1 and CDR2 from the germline V gene are SGHNT and YENEEA. Trimming took 5 bases from V and 1 from J; bases not matched to a gene: 9. The DNA for the CDR3 is TGTGCCAGCAGCCCCGGACAGGGAAGAGTCCAAGAGACCCAGTACTTC. It codes for CASSPGQGRVQETQYF.

The rearrangement links TRBV10-1 to TRBJ2-2; unclear D gene. Germline lookup yields CDR1 WNHNN and CDR2 SYGVQD (reference sequence). The CDR3 length is 12 residues. V was cut by 5 bases and J by 5 bases, with 6 bases left in between. This CDR3 reads CASSPRTGELFF. The CDR3 DNA follows: TGCGCCAGCAGTCCCCGGACCGGGGAGCTGTTTTTT.

This chain connects TRBV11-3 to TRBJ2-1; 7 nucleotides align to TRBD2. The length of the CDR3 is 15 residues. Germline CDR1 is SGHNT and CDR2 is YENEEA. Trimming took 3 bases from V and 7 from J; bases not matched to a gene: 9. The CDR3 loop is CASSLGGLIGNEQFF. In DNA form, the CDR3 reads TGTGCCAGCAGCTTGGGGGGGTTAATCGGGAATGAGCAGTTCTTC.

The J gene is TRBJ1-4, the V gene TRBV7-6, with 7 bases identical to TRBD1. CDR3 length equals 16 residues. Trimming removed 3 bases from V and 6 bases from J; junction bases left unmatched: 10. Germline CDR1 and CDR2: SGHVS and FNYEAQ. The CDR3 loop reads CASSLGQTGLYEKLFF. The CDR3 coding sequence is TGTGCCAGCAGCTTGGGTCAGACAGGGCTTTATGAAAAACTGTTTTTT.

CDR3 coding DNA: TGCGCCAGCAGCGAAATACAGAGTAGCAATCAGCCCCAGCATTTT. Its protein is CASSEIQSSNQPQHF. The rearrangement joins TRBV10-2 to TRBJ1-5; D gene uncertain. The V and J ends lost 6 bases and 0 bases respectively, with 12 bases between them. This CDR3 comprises 15 residues. Germline V CDR1 and CDR2: WSHSY, SAAADI.

This clone was seen just once. The rearrangement joins TRBV6-6 to TRBJ1-1; D is perhaps TRBD1 (6 bases). This CDR3 has 14 amino acids. V was cut by 7 bases and J by 4 bases, with 16 bases left in between. In germline, CDR1 is MNHNY, CDR2 SVGAGI (reference sequence). The CDR3 here is CASTSRAGVTEAFF. CDR3 nucleotides: TGTGCCAGCACCAGTAGGGCAGGGGTCACTGAAGCTTTCTTT.

This clone was counted a few times. The rearrangement uses TRBV21-1 and TRBJ1-2. TRBV21-1 is a recognized pseudogene. This CDR3 spans 14 amino acids. The CDR3 reads CASSKDGLYYGYTF. CDR3 nucleotide sequence: TGTGCCAGCAGCAAAGACGGGTTATACTATGGCTACACCTTC.

The V and J genes are TRBV23-1 and TRBJ2-7, with D possibly being TRBD1 (6 bases). TRBV23-1 is an ORF; its function is uncertain. This CDR3 contains 18 residues. Trimming removed 8 bases from V and 1 base from J, with 27 bases in between. The CDR3 DNA reads TGCGCCAGCGTGCAAGGCCCCTGCTTAAACAGGGTGTCCTACGAGCAGTACTTC. It is translated as CASVQGPCLNRVSYEQYF.

The chain links TRBV30 to TRBJ1-1, with 7 bases matching TRBD1. The CDR3 runs to 13 residues. Germline V lookup: CDR1 GTSNPN, CDR2 SVGIG (reference sequence). V shed 5 bases and J 5 bases; nucleotides not matched to a gene: 8. This chain's CDR3 is CAWDREVRTEAFF. The CDR3 DNA reads TGTGCCTGGGACAGGGAGGTTAGGACTGAAGCTTTCTTT.

For this clone: In the same sample, other DNA sequences code for this CDR3. The rearrangement uses TRBV19 and TRBJ2-1; TRBD1 agrees at 10 bases. CDR1 is LNHDA, CDR2 SQIVND, per germline (reference sequence). J was trimmed by 7 bases and V by 1 base; bases with no gene match: 1. This CDR3 is 14 amino acids long. The CDR3 region is CASSIGTGGNEQFF. CDR3 coding DNA: TGTGCCAGTAGTATAGGGACAGGGGGAAATGAGCAGTTCTTC.

The chain recombines TRBV27 with TRBJ2-7; 10 bases are a match to TRBD1. The CDR3 is made up of 15 amino acids. Germline CDR1 MNHEY, CDR2 SMNVEV (reference sequence). V was clipped by 5 bases and J by 4 bases; unmatched bases: 8. The CDR3 DNA is TGTGCCAGCAGTCTCCGGGACAGGGGTTTATACGAGCAGTACTTC. It is translated as CASSLRDRGLYEQYF.

This clone was detected only a few times. The chain recombines TRBV6-1 with TRBJ1-2, with TRBD1 as a possible D gene (6 bases). V dropped 5 bases and J dropped 1 base, with 11 bases sitting between them. There are 14 residues in the CDR3. Per the germline V gene, CDR1 is MNHNS and CDR2 is SASEGT. This CDR3 is CASSWTALNYGYTF. Written as DNA, the CDR3 is TGTGCCAGCAGTTGGACAGCGCTTAACTATGGCTACACCTTC.

V gene TRBV5-1 combines with J gene TRBJ1-1, with a tentative D call TRBD1 (5 bases). This CDR3 region has 15 residues. Trimming pared 0 bases from V and 1 base from J, leaving 10 bases between. Germline V CDR1 and CDR2: SGHRS, YFSETQ. As DNA, the CDR3 is TGCGCCAGCAGCTTGGCCCTCGACAGGAACACTGAAGCTTTCTTT. Translation: CASSLALDRNTEAFF.

The chain uses TRBV6-5 and TRBJ1-1; the D gene is possibly TRBD1 (6 bases). Trimming shortened V by 5 bases and J by 5 bases, and 18 bases separated the two germline ends. Germline CDR1 MNHEY, CDR2 SVGAGI. The CDR3 runs 15 residues. CDR3 DNA sequence: TGTGCCAGCAGTCCCGCTGCGACAGGTGGGACTGAAGCTTTCTTT. It codes for CASSPAATGGTEAFF.